This passage covers 15 T cell receptor beta chains from one sample sequenced in a study of T-cell reconstitution after alpha-beta-depleted transplantation in children (dated by TCRdb to 2016 to 2018). Library preparation employed PCR. Sequenced on an Illumina HiSeq 2500. TCR library preparation used molecular barcoding, with unique molecular identifiers applied to normalize quantification of the TCRbeta repertoire. TCRdb passed the public sequencing reads through fastp at Q25 and MiXCR, retaining productive beta sequences. Identical CDR3 protein sequences are pooled into one entry, listed with their most common genes and DNA. Here the sample has approximately 640,000 distinct CDR3 sequences; around 16% occur a single time. The ten largest clones capture 1.1% of the sample. The sample consisted of PBMCs from the stem cell graft donor, taken from the stem cell graft. Source of these receptors: a human donor who donated a stem cell graft to a child with acute myeloid leukemia.

The chain uses TRBV10-3 and TRBJ2-7; D is possibly TRBD2 (6 bases). This CDR3 has 14 residues. Trimming shortened V by 0 bases and J by 4 bases, and 10 bases separated the two germline ends. CDR1 and CDR2 from the germline V gene are ENHRY and SYGVKD. The DNA of the CDR3 is TGTGCCATCAGTGAGTCGGCCGGGACTTACGAGCAGTACTTC. It codes for CAISESAGTYEQYF.

This clonotype appeared many times. The V and J genes are TRBV20-1 and TRBJ2-3; D unclear. The length of the CDR3 is 16 residues. V lost 0 bases, J lost 0 bases, and 13 bases lay in between. The V gene's germline CDR1 is DFQATT and CDR2 SNEGSKA (reference sequence). The DNA for the CDR3 is TGCAGTGCTAGAGACCCGTTTACTGGCAGCACAGATACGCAGTATTTT. The encoded protein is CSARDPFTGSTDTQYF.

J is TRBJ1-3 and V is TRBV20-1, with 10 positions matching TRBD1. V was pared by 0 bases and J by 2 bases, with 7 bases of the junction left unmatched. Germline V gene sequence: CDR1 DFQATT, CDR2 SNEGSKA (reference sequence). The CDR3 is 17 amino acids. The CDR3 DNA sequence: TGCAGTGCTAGAGACGGGACAGGGGCTAAGACTGGAAACACCATATATTTT. Amino acid sequence: CSARDGTGAKTGNTIYF.

Many counts were recorded for this clonotype. The chain uses TRBV20-1 and TRBJ2-6, with D perhaps TRBD1 or TRBD2 (5 bases each). This CDR3 spans 12 amino acids. Germline CDR1 DFQATT, CDR2 SNEGSKA (reference sequence). Trimming left V 6 bases short and J 9 bases short, with 12 bases between. CDR3 in DNA: TGCAGTGCCCAACCGGGGCGCAACGTCCTGACTTTC. Its protein product is CSAQPGRNVLTF.

This clonotype was seen many times. The gene calls are TRBV29-1 and TRBJ1-3; TRBD1 matches 9 bases. CDR1 is SQVTM and CDR2 is ANQGSEA in the germline V gene. V gave up 5 bases and J gave up 7 bases; unmatched junction bases: 3. This CDR3 spans 12 amino acids. The CDR3 DNA reads TGCAGCGTTTCGGACAGGGGCAACACCATATATTTT. Protein product: CSVSDRGNTIYF.

This clonotype has ten or more counts. The chain has TRBV24-1 and TRBJ1-6; D unclear. Per the germline V gene, CDR1 is KGHDR and CDR2 is SFDVKD. V shed 8 bases and J shed 5 bases, with 6 bases lying between them. The CDR3 runs to 12 residues. The DNA for the CDR3 is TGTGCCACCACATCTAATAATTCACCCCTCCACTTT. Residues: CATTSNNSPLHF.

V gene TRBV12-3 or TRBV12-4 combines with J gene TRBJ2-1; perhaps D is TRBD1 or TRBD2 (6 bases each). V gave up 4 bases and J gave up 8 bases, with 18 bases separating them. The CDR3 runs 15 residues. CDR3 in amino acids: CASSSAGGHIYEQFF. DNA of the CDR3: TGTGCCAGCAGTTCCGCCGGGGGCCATATCTATGAGCAGTTCTTC.

This clonotype was found a few times. The chain recombines TRBV12-3 or TRBV12-4 with TRBJ2-1; 7 bases match TRBD2. The J segment lost 7 bases and the V segment lost 7 bases, leaving 13 bases of the junction unmatched. The CDR3 covers 15 residues. The CDR3 protein is CASTLSGALRNEQFF. CDR3 nucleotide sequence: TGTGCCAGCACCCTGAGCGGGGCCTTAAGGAATGAGCAGTTCTTC.

This clonotype showed up many times. The chain has TRBV9 and TRBJ1-1, with D unclear. The CDR3 length is 14 residues. Germline values: CDR1 SGDLS, CDR2 YYNGEE. The ends were cut back, 0 bases at V and 6 bases at J, with 12 bases in the middle. CDR3 residues: CASSVDLFGAEAFF. The CDR3 coding sequence is TGTGCCAGCAGCGTAGACCTATTCGGCGCTGAAGCTTTCTTT.

J is TRBJ2-4 and V is TRBV20-1, with a tentative D call TRBD1 (7 bases). Germline loops: CDR1 DFQATT, CDR2 SNEGSKA (reference sequence). This CDR3 has 17 residues. Trimming removed 1 base at V and 1 base at J, with 17 bases between. Written as DNA, the CDR3 is TGCAGTGCTAGAGCCCAGGGGGGAACTTTCGCCAAAAACATTCAGTACTTC. It specifies CSARAQGGTFAKNIQYF.

To note about this clonotype: A much bigger clone sits one base away, suggesting this may be a read error. The chain combines TRBV5-1 with TRBJ2-5; TRBD2 matches at 8 bases. Trimming removed 1 base from V and 5 bases from J; junction bases left unmatched: 4. The V gene's germline CDR1 is SGHRS and CDR2 YFSETQ. The CDR3 contains 14 residues. The CDR3: CASSLRAGDETQYF. CDR3 nucleotide sequence: TGCGCCAGCAGCTTGCGAGCGGGGGACGAGACCCAGTACTTC.

This clonotype was observed at least ten times. V is TRBV20-1 and J is TRBJ1-1, with unresolved D. Germline assignment: CDR1 DFQATT and CDR2 SNEGSKA (reference sequence). The V and J ends lost 1 base and 6 bases respectively, with 15 bases between them. There are 14 residues in the CDR3. CDR3 loop: CSARGDNFLPEAFF. Written as DNA, the CDR3 is TGCAGTGCTAGAGGAGACAACTTCCTCCCTGAAGCTTTCTTT.

This clonotype was detected a few times. This chain joins TRBV7-9 and TRBJ2-4, with D possibly being TRBD1 (5 bases). The germline V and J ends were trimmed by 2 bases and 7 bases, with 9 bases remaining between them. Germline V gene sequence: CDR1 SEHNR, CDR2 FQNEAQ (reference sequence). The CDR3 extends over 13 amino acids. The CDR3 DNA reads as TGTGCCAGCAGCTTACAGGGTTGGAACATTCAGTACTTC. Translating gives CASSLQGWNIQYF.

This clonotype has more than one count but fewer than ten. This chain links TRBV7-3 with TRBJ1-1, with D uncertain. The CDR3 covers 14 residues. The V end was cut by 5 bases, the J end by 1 base, with 11 bases between. The germline V gene has CDR1 SGHTA and CDR2 FQGTGA. The CDR3 DNA is TGTGCCAGCAGCCCCGCCGGACCGAACACTGAAGCTTTCTTT. This sequence encodes CASSPAGPNTEAFF.

The chain has TRBV7-2 and TRBJ1-2; possibly TRBD1 for D (5 bases). V was clipped by 9 bases and J by 6 bases, with 17 bases between them. The CDR3 covers 13 residues. Germline V lookup: CDR1 SGHTA, CDR2 FQGNSA. The DNA of the CDR3 is TGTGCCAGTACAACCGACAGAATTCATGGCTACACCTTC. Its translation is CASTTDRIHGYTF.